The clone carrying this T cell receptor beta chain was counted ten times or more. The data originate from a study of early T cells in non-severe SARS-CoV-2 infection. Study background: Chains from this unsorted whole-blood bulk RNA could not be paired.

Each CDR3 protein is one row after TCRdb ran MiXCR on the 5' RACE reads. This table holds under 30,000 distinct CDR3 sequences, about 4.5% found once. This CDR3 is built from 13 residues. Looked up from germline, CDR1 is MGHDK and CDR2 is SYGVNS. V shed 4 bases and J shed 5 bases, with 11 bases lying between them. Sequencing used whole blood. The V and J genes are TRBV25-1 and TRBJ1-1; TRBD1 might be the D (5 bases). This receptor was obtained from an adult who was a healthcare worker with PCR-confirmed SARS-CoV-2 infection or an uninfected control (not recorded which). The DNA of the CDR3 is TGTGCCAGCAGTGTTCCAGGGATGACTGAAGCTTTCTTT. Its protein is CASSVPGMTEAFF.